Presented here are 32 T cell receptor beta chains from one specimen sequenced in a study of cytomegalovirus exposure and HLA in healthy donors. With 60 Vbeta and 13 Jbeta primers, the PCR was carried out. Only in-frame clones appear in the TCRdb table, and some are missing; sequencing was by immunoSEQ multiplex PCR. This sample has over 150,000 clones; roughly 72% occur once, and the top ten carry 2.1%. Sequencing was carried out using PBMCs. These receptors originate from a man aged 25 to 40 in good health and CMV-seronegative.

V and J are TRBV14 and TRBJ1-2; D remains ambiguous. Germline lookup yields CDR1 SGHDN and CDR2 FVKESK. Trimming removed 5 bases at V and 3 bases at J, with 16 bases between. There are 15 residues in the CDR3. CDR3 bases: TGTGCCAGCAGCGCGGGCCTTGGGAGGGACTATGGCTACACCTTC. It is translated as CASSAGLGRDYGYTF.

This clone was recorded only once. The V and J genes are TRBV6-1 and TRBJ1-1; D is uncertain. Germline V CDR1 and CDR2: MNHNS, SASEGT. This CDR3 contains 11 residues. The V end lost 6 bases, the J end lost 4 bases, and 6 bases lay between the germline ends. DNA for the CDR3: TGTGCCAGCAGACACCCCACTGAAGCTTTCTTT. As protein: CASRHPTEAFF.

This clone was seen a handful of times. Other DNA sequences from this sample encode an identical CDR3 as well. This chain connects TRBV14 to TRBJ1-2; D might be TRBD1 (5 bases). Germline values: CDR1 SGHDN, CDR2 FVKESK. The CDR3 runs to 13 residues. Trimming removed 3 bases from V and 2 bases from J, with 7 bases in between. The CDR3 region has the DNA TGTGCCAGCAGCCAGGGGCAGAACTATGGCTACACCTTC. Translation: CASSQGQNYGYTF.

This chain uses TRBV19 with TRBJ2-7; D gene ambiguous. Germline CDR1 LNHDA, CDR2 SQIVND (reference sequence). The CDR3 sequence is 14 residues long. Trimming removed 7 bases from V and 3 bases from J, with 16 bases in between. CDR3 in DNA: TGTGCCAGTAAAGACACCGATAGTGTCTACGAGCAGTACTTC. Its translation: CASKDTDSVYEQYF. The whole variable domain, remainder taken from reference TRBV19 and TRBJ2-7, is DGGITQSPKYLFRKEGQNVTLSCEQNLNHDAMYWYRQDPGQGLRLIYYSQIVNDFQKGDIAEGYSVSREKKESFPLTVTSAQKNPTAFYLCASKDTDSVYEQYFGPGTRLTVT.

V is TRBV9 and J is TRBJ2-2; D is undetermined. This CDR3 spans 12 amino acids. Germline values: CDR1 SGDLS, CDR2 YYNGEE. V was shortened by 7 bases and J by 6 bases, with 10 bases between the two germline ends. CDR3 DNA: TGTGCCAGCTCCCCTGGGCCCGGGGAGCTGTTTTTT. Its translation: CASSPGPGELFF.

This clone was recorded once. The V and J genes are TRBV15 and TRBJ2-1; TRBD1 agrees at 8 bases. Germline lookup yields CDR1 LNHNV and CDR2 YYDKDF (reference sequence). The CDR3 loop spans 15 amino acids. Trimming removed 9 bases from V and 2 bases from J; junction bases left unmatched: 9. CDR3 nucleotides: TGTGCCACTCTCCCGGGACAGGCGGCCTACAATGAGCAGTTCTTC. This sequence encodes CATLPGQAAYNEQFF.

The chain joins TRBV27 to TRBJ2-1; D is ambiguous. The CDR3 extends over 15 amino acids. Trimming removed 5 bases at V and 4 bases at J, with 15 bases between. Germline-derived CDR1 and CDR2 are MNHEY and SMNVEV (reference sequence). The chain's CDR3 is CASSLGTTTYNEQFF. Here the CDR3 DNA reads TGTGCCAGCAGTCTAGGTACTACGACTTACAATGAGCAGTTCTTC.

The chain links TRBV5-1 to TRBJ2-1, with no clear D. The CDR3 covers 15 residues. Per germline, CDR1 SGHRS and CDR2 YFSETQ. The V gene lost 3 bases and the J gene lost 0 bases, with 10 bases spanning the gap. Written as DNA, the CDR3 is TGCGCCAGCAGCTACGGGTCTAGCTCCTACAATGAGCAGTTCTTC. Translating it yields CASSYGSSSYNEQFF. The variable domain in full, completed from reference TRBV5-1 and TRBJ2-1, reads KAGVTQTPRYLIKTRGQQVTLSCSPISGHRSVSWYQQTPGQGLQFLFEYFSETQRNKGNFPGRFSGRQFSNSRSEMNVSTLELGDSALYLCASSYGSSSYNEQFFGPGTRLTVL.

The chain links TRBV7-9 to TRBJ1-1, with D possibly TRBD1 on 5 matching bases. This CDR3 has 14 amino acids. Germline-derived CDR1 and CDR2 are SEHNR and FQNEAQ (reference sequence). Trimming left V 2 bases short and J 6 bases short, with 13 bases between. The CDR3 spells CASSLPSRGAEAFF. The CDR3 bases are TGTGCCAGCAGCTTACCCTCCCGGGGGGCTGAAGCTTTCTTT.

This clone has just one count. The chain combines TRBV15 with TRBJ1-4, with D perhaps TRBD1 (6 bases). V was trimmed by 8 bases and J by 7 bases, leaving 17 bases between them. Germline V CDR1 and CDR2: LNHNV, YYDKDF (reference sequence). The CDR3 extends over 14 amino acids. The CDR3 region has the DNA TGTGCCACCCTTGCCCGGGGGGCGAGTGAAAAACTGTTTTTT. Its protein is CATLARGASEKLFF.

The chain uses TRBV30 and TRBJ2-7; TRBD2 matches at 7 bases. Germline V lookup: CDR1 GTSNPN, CDR2 SVGIG (reference sequence). J gave up 5 bases and V 0 bases, and 10 bases lay outside the gene matches. The CDR3 covers 15 residues. CDR3 DNA: TGTGCCTGGAGTGTTAGTTGGACTAGTACCGACGAGCAGTACTTC. Translation: CAWSVSWTSTDEQYF.

This chain uses TRBV18 with TRBJ1-6, with 7 nucleotides matching TRBD1. CDR3 length: 16 residues. Germline V gene lookup returns CDR1 KGHSH and CDR2 LQKENI. The V gene end was trimmed by 3 bases and the J gene end by 5 bases; junction bases not matched to a gene: 7. The CDR3 nucleotides read TGTGCCAGCTCACCTGAGGGGGCGGTAAATAATTCACCCCTCCACTTT. This codes for CASSPEGAVNNSPLHF.

This sequence joins TRBV25-1 and TRBJ2-7; 14 nucleotides match TRBD2. Germline V gives CDR1 MGHDK, CDR2 SYGVNS. V trimming: 6 bases; J trimming: 5 bases; junction bases outside the gene matches: 15. The CDR3 totals 18 residues. For the CDR3, the DNA is TGTGCCAGCAGCCACGGGACTAGCGGGGGCCACCTATCAAACGAGCAGTACTTC. Protein sequence: CASSHGTSGGHLSNEQYF.

The chain carries TRBV5-4 and TRBJ2-3; D might be TRBD2 (5 bases). Germline lookup yields CDR1 SGHNT and CDR2 YYREEE (reference sequence). This CDR3 is built from 16 residues. The germline V and J ends were trimmed by 4 bases and 8 bases, with 23 bases remaining between them. The CDR3 loop is CASSLRSSEAPATQYF. For the CDR3, the DNA is TGTGCCAGCAGCCTTCGGAGTAGCGAAGCTCCTGCTACGCAGTATTTT.

The chain joins TRBV15 to TRBJ2-7; 7 bases map to TRBD1. Trimming removed 3 bases from V and 5 bases from J; junction bases left unmatched: 10. Looked up from germline, CDR1 is LNHNV and CDR2 is YYDKDF (reference sequence). The CDR3 covers 15 residues. This CDR3 reads CATSRTGSVTDEQYF. The CDR3 nucleotides are TGTGCCACCAGCAGGACAGGGTCGGTTACCGACGAGCAGTACTTC.

The V and J genes are TRBV27 and TRBJ2-2; possibly TRBD2 for D (5 bases). V was cut by 3 bases and J by 4 bases, with 12 bases left in between. The CDR3 covers 15 residues. Germline-derived CDR1 and CDR2 are MNHEY and SMNVEV (reference sequence). Here the CDR3 reads CASSFRRSSTGELFF. The CDR3 region has the DNA TGTGCCAGCAGTTTTAGGAGGTCGAGCACCGGGGAGCTGTTTTTT.

This clone was counted only a few times. The J gene is TRBJ2-1, the V gene TRBV6-6; 9 bases line up with TRBD1. The CDR3 runs 15 residues. V shed 6 bases and J 3 bases; nucleotides not matched to a gene: 6. Germline lookup yields CDR1 MNHNY and CDR2 SVGAGI (reference sequence). CDR3 sequence: CASSAGTGNYNEQFF. CDR3 DNA: TGTGCCAGCAGCGCCGGGACAGGGAACTACAATGAGCAGTTCTTC.

V gene TRBV10-3 combines with J gene TRBJ2-5; the match to TRBD2 covers 13 bases. After removal of 5 bases from V and 1 base from J, the junction contained 10 bases not matched to a gene. The germline gives CDR1 ENHRY, CDR2 SYGVKD. The CDR3 contains 18 residues. The CDR3 nucleotides are TGTGCCATCAGTTCCGGGACTAGCGGGGCAAGCGTCCAAGAGACCCAGTACTTC. Translation gives CAISSGTSGASVQETQYF.

This chain joins TRBV6-1 and TRBJ2-2, with D maybe TRBD1 (7 bases). Between the trimmed V and J ends, which lost 4 bases and 4 bases, there was a span of 10 bases. Germline loops: CDR1 MNHNS, CDR2 SASEGT. CDR3 size: 14 residues. DNA for the CDR3: TGTGCCAGCAGTGGACAGGGACTCACCGGGGAGCTGTTTTTT. Its translation is CASSGQGLTGELFF.

The chain couples TRBV5-1 to TRBJ2-2; perhaps TRBD1 as D (5 bases). V was shortened by 0 bases and J by 5 bases, with 11 bases between the two germline ends. The CDR3 totals 15 residues. Germline values: CDR1 SGHRS, CDR2 YFSETQ. CDR3 amino acids: CASSLGQGKTGELFF. The CDR3 DNA is TGCGCCAGCAGCTTGGGGCAGGGAAAAACCGGGGAGCTGTTTTTT.

V gene TRBV5-1 combines with J gene TRBJ1-1, with 7 bases aligning to TRBD1. V lost 4 bases to trimming and J lost 5 bases; unmatched junction nucleotides: 8. The germline V gene encodes CDR1 SGHRS and CDR2 YFSETQ. The CDR3 length is 14 residues. CDR3 loop: CASSRETGATEAFF. For the CDR3, the DNA is TGCGCCAGCAGCCGGGAAACAGGGGCTACTGAAGCTTTCTTT.

This clone came up many times. The chain links TRBV27 to TRBJ1-1; D uncertain. The V gene lost 5 bases and the J gene lost 5 bases, with 12 bases spanning the gap. The CDR3 length is 13 residues. Per germline, CDR1 MNHEY and CDR2 SMNVEV (reference sequence). CDR3 loop: CASSRAAGTEAFF. CDR3 DNA sequence: TGTGCCAGCAGTCGGGCAGCGGGGACTGAAGCTTTCTTT.

This clone showed up just a few times. At one end, the junction sequence differs from germline, possibly due to a read error. CDR3 nucleotide sequence: TGTGCCAGCAGCGGGGCAGTAGCGGTAAATTCACCCCTCAACTTT. Its translation is CASSGAVAVNSPLNF. V gene TRBV5-6 combines with J gene TRBJ1-6; D is possibly TRBD1 (5 bases). This CDR3 region has 15 residues. CDR1 is SGHDT and CDR2 is YYEEEE in the germline V gene.

The CDR3 DNA reads as TGTGCCATCAGTGAATTCGGAGGGGCTGGCACAGATACGCAGTATTTT. Residues: CAISEFGGAGTDTQYF. The chain has TRBV10-3 and TRBJ2-3, with D maybe TRBD2 (6 bases). Per germline, CDR1 ENHRY and CDR2 SYGVKD. This CDR3 has 16 amino acids. Trimming removed 3 bases at V and 1 base at J, with 14 bases between.

The chain recombines TRBV7-8 with TRBJ1-1; no reliable D call. CDR1 SGHVS and CDR2 FQNEAQ come from the germline V gene. This CDR3 contains 14 residues. The V and J ends lost 4 bases and 0 bases respectively, with 9 bases between them. CDR3 amino acids: CASSSTEVNTEAFF. CDR3 nucleotide sequence: TGTGCCAGCAGCTCGACCGAGGTGAACACTGAAGCTTTCTTT.

V gene TRBV7-8 combines with J gene TRBJ1-1; a possible D gene is TRBD1 (5 bases). In germline, CDR1 is SGHVS, CDR2 FQNEAQ. This CDR3 has 15 residues. The V and J ends lost 5 bases and 0 bases respectively, with 13 bases between them. The CDR3 region is CASSPGGAMNTEAFF. As DNA, the CDR3 is TGTGCCAGCAGCCCCGGAGGGGCCATGAACACTGAAGCTTTCTTT.

The chain couples TRBV6-1 to TRBJ2-3; 13 bases align to TRBD2. Germline trimming cut 2 bases from V and 4 bases from J; bases unmatched to any gene: 3. Germline V gene lookup returns CDR1 MNHNS and CDR2 SASEGT. This CDR3 has 16 residues. In DNA form, the CDR3 reads TGTGCCAGCAGTGAACAGACTAGCGGGGGGTCAGATACGCAGTATTTT. Translated: CASSEQTSGGSDTQYF.

The rearrangement uses TRBV7-2 and TRBJ1-1; 10 positions match TRBD1. Trimming cost V 0 bases and J 5 bases; bases outside gene matches: 3. This CDR3 region has 15 residues. Germline CDR1 and CDR2: SGHTA and FQGNSA. Written as DNA, the CDR3 is TGTGCCAGCAGCTTAGCCGGGACAGGGGTTACTGAAGCTTTCTTT. Its protein product is CASSLAGTGVTEAFF.

This clone turned up a few times. The chain employs TRBV29-1 and TRBJ1-6; 9 bases map to TRBD1. This CDR3 region has 13 residues. The ends lost 6 bases at V and 7 bases at J; junction bases unmatched: 4. From germline, CDR1 is SQVTM and CDR2 ANQGSEA. CDR3 in amino acids: CSVGTGQNSPLHF. CDR3 DNA: TGCAGCGTAGGGACAGGGCAAAATTCACCCCTCCACTTT.

The chain recombines TRBV7-9 with TRBJ1-1; D might be TRBD1 (5 bases). Between the trimmed V and J ends, which lost 3 bases and 4 bases, there was a span of 12 bases. CDR1 SEHNR and CDR2 FQNEAQ come from the germline V gene (reference sequence). This CDR3 has 14 residues. The CDR3 is CASSFGTYSTEAFF. The CDR3, as DNA: TGTGCCAGCAGCTTTGGGACTTATTCCACTGAAGCTTTCTTT.

In nucleotides, the CDR3 is TGTGCCAGCAGAGGGGGGGGGTCCTACAATGAGCAGTTCTTC. Translating it yields CASRGGGSYNEQFF. The chain is built from TRBV7-8 and TRBJ2-1, with D possibly matching TRBD2 (7 bases). The CDR3 is 14 residues long. V lost 6 bases to trimming and J lost 1 base, with 10 bases between them. Germline V gene data show CDR1 as SGHVS and CDR2 as FQNEAQ.

The genes are TRBV5-1 and TRBJ2-5; D might be TRBD1 (5 bases). Germline V CDR1 and CDR2: SGHRS, YFSETQ. V was shortened by 4 bases and J by 3 bases, with 13 bases between the two germline ends. This CDR3 has 14 amino acids. In DNA, the CDR3 is TGCGCCAGCAGCCCTGCGGCCAGGGAAGAGACCCAGTACTTC. It specifies CASSPAAREETQYF.